Given below is one TCR beta chain in context. No cognate antigen has been identified for it. Base qualities are not provided; no much larger clone lies one nucleotide away. TCRbeta CDR3 regions were amplified from genomic DNA by means of the immunoSEQ Assay, a bias-controlled multiplex PCR. The paper's processing steps were these. Nucleated cell counts per sample were estimated from amplification of reference gene primers within the assay. To quantify the absolute abundance of each unique TCRbeta CDR3 rearrangement, sequence reads were collapsed and filtered. Productive Simpson clonality was computed per sample as the square root of Simpson's diversity index over productive rearrangements. Imported from immuneACCESS, the table was reduced by TCRdb to in-frame sequences with V and J called. These copies leave out some clones; in studies compared against another copy, an unresolved V gene accounts for under half, and the cause of the remainder is not known. The DNA gave D and trimming, while V, J and clone size come from that table. Present in this sample are 110,000 to 150,000 clones, around nine tenths of which were seen just once. The ten largest clones represent 5.4% of the sample.

The junction shows trimming of 4 bases on V and 6 bases on J, plus 14 bases between the germline ends. The CDR3 holds 13 amino acids from the cysteine to the phenylalanine. The CDR3 DNA has 39 bases and is translated from base 1. The germline V gene encodes CDR1 SGHTS and CDR2 YDEGEE. Each collaborating institution followed its own protocols to collect whole blood in K2EDTA tubes. Collaborator samples were shipped for TCRbeta analysis as frozen whole blood, isolated PBMCs, or DNA extracted from either sample type. The source of the sample is a study of blood T cell repertoires in COVID-19 (dated by TCRdb to 2020 to 2021). Study-level background: Collaborator samples came from the United States, Italy and Spain and covered acute and convalescent phases of COVID-19. A freely available public database, intended as a resource for researchers studying the immune response to SARS-CoV-2, is where the repertoires were released. Sample metadata almost always included a de-identified subject ID, COVID-19 status, age in years and sex. Deeply sampled blood TCRbeta repertoires from subjects exposed to, actively infected with, or recovered from COVID-19 were included in the dataset. The material from the prospective study consisted of cDNA or gDNA derived from T cells, B-cell-depleted T cells, or PBMCs. Where HLA class I and class II types were available, the types were taken from metadata supplied by the sample provider, not from assay-based typing. The samples were drawn from the first 160 participants of the ongoing ImmuneRACE study and from roughly 1,300 subjects provided by 6 global collaborators.

Results and caveats for the whole study, not just this receptor: How much clinical and demographic metadata was included differed by source and by participant, and the metadata was provided uncurated.

The sequenced material came from peripheral blood. Rearrangement joined TRBV5-8 to TRBJ2-7; matching of 5 bases hints at TRBD2 as the D gene. This sequence originates from a human donor in a cohort sampled during active COVID-19. The CDR3 protein is CASSPDGVPEQYF. The nucleotides are TGTGCCAGCAGCCCGGACGGGGTTCCCGAGCAGTACTTC. This CDR3, with the reference TRBV5-8 and TRBJ2-7 proteins standing in past its ends, gives the full variable domain EAGVTQSPTHLIKTRGQQATLRCSPISGHTSVYWYQQALGLGLQFLLWYDEGEERNRGNFPPRFSGRQFPNYSSELNVNALELEDSALYLCASSPDGVPEQYFGPGTRLTVT.